This entry is about one T cell receptor (beta chain). The record originates from a study of early T cells in non-severe SARS-CoV-2 infection. The CDR3 consists of 13 residues. Trimming stripped 0 bases from V and 8 bases from J, with 14 bases between. CDR1 and CDR2 from the germline V gene are GTSNPN and SVGIG (reference sequence). Unique molecular identifiers were added to individual cDNA molecules. TCRdb re-called the 5' RACE reads through MiXCR, storing one row per CDR3 protein. The table lists some 66,000 distinct CDR3 sequences, about 12% of them singletons. The J gene is TRBJ2-7, the V gene TRBV30, with D perhaps TRBD1 (5 bases). Sequences were obtained from whole blood. The TCR was taken from an adult who was a healthcare worker with PCR-confirmed SARS-CoV-2 infection or an uninfected control (not recorded which). The CDR3: CAWSVDLMGQQYF. The CDR3 DNA is TGTGCCTGGAGTGTTGATCTAATGGGGCAGCAGTACTTC.